These 9 T cell receptor beta chains originate from one sample sequenced in a study of cytomegalovirus exposure and HLA in healthy donors. Only in-frame clones appear in the TCRdb table, and some are missing; sequencing was by immunoSEQ multiplex PCR. This table has some 98,000 clones, roughly 87% appearing once. Sequencing used PBMCs. The origin of the receptors is a young man in good health and CMV-seropositive.

The chain uses TRBV10-3 and TRBJ2-5; TRBD2 agrees at 11 bases. Germline values: CDR1 ENHRY, CDR2 SYGVKD. J lost 1 base, V lost 6 bases, and 4 bases had no gene match. The CDR3 is made up of 15 amino acids. The CDR3 nucleotides are TGTGCCATCAGCGTAGCGGGAGGGGGCCAAGAGACCCAGTACTTC. It is translated as CAISVAGGGQETQYF.

This rearrangement joins TRBV7-8 to TRBJ1-1, with D hard to call. V was clipped by 2 bases and J by 2 bases, with 3 bases between them. Per germline, CDR1 SGHVS and CDR2 FQNEAQ. This CDR3 spans 12 amino acids. The CDR3 spells CASSLQNTEAFF. The CDR3 coding sequence is TGTGCCAGCAGCTTACAAAACACTGAAGCTTTCTTT.

The rearrangement joins TRBV9 to TRBJ1-1; 7 bases match TRBD1. This CDR3 is built from 15 residues. V lost 4 bases to trimming and J lost 2 bases; unmatched junction nucleotides: 8. Looked up from germline, CDR1 is SGDLS and CDR2 is YYNGEE. The CDR3 DNA sequence: TGTGCCAGCAGCCCACGAGACAGGGAAAACACTGAAGCTTTCTTT. Its translation is CASSPRDRENTEAFF.

V gene TRBV7-2 combines with J gene TRBJ2-7; D is possibly TRBD2 (7 bases). Trimming left V 5 bases short and J 5 bases short, with 16 bases between. The CDR3 consists of 14 residues. Germline V gives CDR1 SGHTA, CDR2 FQGNSA. The CDR3 here is CASSRGGLADEQYF. As DNA, the CDR3 is TGTGCCAGCAGCAGGGGGGGCCTTGCGGACGAGCAGTACTTC.

The rearrangement links TRBV5-6 to TRBJ2-7, with TRBD2 as a possible D gene (6 bases). The germline V gene encodes CDR1 SGHDT and CDR2 YYEEEE. Trimming took 9 bases from V and 1 from J, leaving 11 bases between them. This CDR3 region has 12 residues. The chain's CDR3 is CATGRGSYEQYF. CDR3 nucleotides: TGTGCCACGGGGCGGGGTTCCTACGAGCAGTACTTC.

As DNA, the CDR3 is TGTGCCAGCAGCCCTAGCGGGGGGAAGGGGGAGACCCAGTACTTC. Its protein product is CASSPSGGKGETQYF. The chain is built from TRBV9 and TRBJ2-5; 11 bases match TRBD2. The CDR3 loop spans 15 amino acids. The germline V gene encodes CDR1 SGDLS and CDR2 YYNGEE. Trimming cost V 4 bases and J 5 bases; bases outside gene matches: 7.

CDR3 sequence (DNA): TGTGCCAGCAGTTTCGGCAGGGGGCTCGGTCAGCCCCAGCATTTT. It encodes CASSFGRGLGQPQHF. The chain uses TRBV27 and TRBJ1-5; 8 positions match TRBD1. V was clipped by 3 bases and J by 6 bases; unmatched bases: 7. CDR3 length: 15 residues. Per the germline V gene, CDR1 is MNHEY and CDR2 is SMNVEV (reference sequence).

This sequence joins TRBV28 and TRBJ2-7; 9 nucleotides match TRBD2. The germline CDR1 and CDR2 sequences are MDHEN and SYDVKM. The J segment lost 4 bases and the V segment lost 7 bases, leaving 8 bases of the junction unmatched. CDR3 length equals 14 residues. The CDR3 DNA reads TGTGCCAGCACTACCAGCGGGAGGAGTTACGAGCAGTACTTC. It codes for CASTTSGRSYEQYF. Full variable domain (rest looked up from reference TRBV28 and TRBJ2-7): DVKVTQSSRYLVKRTGEKVFLECVQDMDHENMFWYRQDPGLGLRLIYFSYDVKMKEKGDIPEGYSVSREKKERFSLILESASTNQTSMYLCASTTSGRSYEQYFGPGTRLTVT.

The J gene is TRBJ2-1, the V gene TRBV7-3, with 7 bases aligning to TRBD2. V shed 3 bases, J shed 5 bases, and the junction held 7 bases outside the gene matches. The CDR3 extends over 15 amino acids. Germline values: CDR1 SGHTA, CDR2 FQGTGA. Here the CDR3 reads CASSFSSGLNNEQFF. The CDR3 nucleotides are TGTGCCAGCAGCTTTTCTAGCGGACTAAACAATGAGCAGTTCTTC.